Listed below are T cell receptor beta chains from one sample, sequenced in a study of T cells in Graves' hyperthyroidism and ophthalmopathy. TCRdb re-analysed the multiplex PCR reads in MiXCR, keeping a single row per CDR3 protein. This sample yields about 500,000 distinct CDR3 sequences, of which 16% are seen a single time; 15% to 20% belongs to the top ten. Source material: blood. The receptors come from a woman aged 18-29 years with Graves' hyperthyroidism. CDR3s include the opening cysteine and the closing phenylalanine or tryptophan. D genes are given only for firm matches. Clone size is not always given. Where it is, it says once, few, many or a class for expanded clones.

j_call v_call d_call clone_size cdr3_nt cdr3_aa
TRBJ2-7 TRBV5-1 . many TGCGCCAGCAGCTTGCGGACGGACACCTACGAGCAGTACTTC CASSLRTDTYEQYF
TRBJ2-2 TRBV28 . many TGTGCCAGCAGTATACAGGGCAGGGAGCTGTTTTTT CASSIQGRELFF
TRBJ2-1 TRBV4-1 . . TGCGCCAGCAGCCAAGATCCAGGGGCGGTCAGGGATGAGCAGTTCTTC CASSQDPGAVRDEQFF
TRBJ1-1 TRBV4-3 . . TGCGCCAGCAGCCTGATGGGGCCCCCGAGTAACCCTGAAGCTTTCTTT CASSLMGPPSNPEAFF
TRBJ2-7 TRBV29-1 TRBD2 . TGCAGCGTTGGGGTAGCGGGAGTTTACGAGCAGTACTTC CSVGVAGVYEQYF
TRBJ2-1 TRBV27 TRBD1 many TGTGCCAGCAGCCCCGGGACAGGGACCTACAATGAGCAGTTCTTC CASSPGTGTYNEQFF
TRBJ2-3 TRBV29-1 . many TGCAGCGTCGACGGGCGGCCCCAGGATACGCAGTATTTT CSVDGRPQDTQYF
TRBJ2-2 TRBV12-3/TRBV12-4 TRBD2 many TGTGCCAGCAGGGACTCCAGGCGACTAGCGGAGCTAAACACCGGGGAGCTGTTTTTT CASRDSRRLAELNTGELFF
TRBJ2-1 TRBV3-1 . many TGTGCCAGCAGCCAAGATCGACTAATGGGTTACAATGAGCAGTTCTTC CASSQDRLMGYNEQFF
TRBJ2-1 TRBV24-1 TRBD1 few TGTGCCACCGCGGCAGGGGGCTACAATGAGCAGTTCTTC CATAAGGYNEQFF
TRBJ2-1 TRBV20-1 TRBD2 few TGCAGTGCCCTCCGACTAGCGGGACGCTACAATGAGCAGTTCTTC CSALRLAGRYNEQFF
TRBJ2-7 TRBV25-1 . . TGTGCCAGCAGTGAATACGACCCGGGGGAGCAGTACTTC CASSEYDPGEQYF
TRBJ2-7 TRBV13 . . TGTGCCAGCAGCTCGACTCCGGGGAACCACTACGAGCAGTACTTC CASSSTPGNHYEQYF
TRBJ1-4 TRBV5-1 TRBD1 many TGTGCCAGCAGCTTGGGACAGGTGAACGAAAAACTGTTTTTT CASSLGQVNEKLFF
TRBJ2-2 TRBV24-1 TRBD1 . TGTGCCACCAGTGACTGGGACAGGGCGGCCGGGGAGCTGTTTTTT CATSDWDRAAGELFF
TRBJ2-3 TRBV15 TRBD2 . TGTGCCACCAGCAGTCAGACTAGCAGCTTGGACACTCTTATCCCCACAGATACGCAGTATTTT CATSSQTSSLDTLIPTDTQYF
TRBJ1-5 TRBV15 TRBD1 many TGTGCCACCAGCAGAGTAAATGGACAGGGTGGCCAGCCCCAGCATTTT CATSRVNGQGGQPQHF
TRBJ2-7 TRBV11-2 TRBD2 many TGTGCCAGCAGCTTGCTGACTAGCGGGAGGAGGGACGAGCAGTACTTC CASSLLTSGRRDEQYF
TRBJ2-2 TRBV20-1 . few TGCAGTGCTACCCGGACAGTTAACACCGGGGAGCTGTTTTTT CSATRTVNTGELFF
TRBJ2-3 TRBV6-1 . few TGTGCCAGCAGGAGGGGGAGCGGTGCAGATACGCAGTATTTT CASRRGSGADTQYF
TRBJ1-1 TRBV5-5 . . TGTGCCAGCAGCGGTACCACCGGGAACACTGAAGCTTTCTTT CASSGTTGNTEAFF
TRBJ2-2 TRBV20-1 . . TGCAGTGCTAGCTTCGGCGGATCGGGGGAGCTGTTTTTT CSASFGGSGELFF
TRBJ2-7 TRBV20-1 TRBD2 many TGCAGTGCTAGAGTAGCGGGGAACTACGAGCAGTACTTC CSARVAGNYEQYF
TRBJ2-3 TRBV29-1 . many TGCAGCGTGCCGACAGCTTCTAGCACAGATACGCAGTATTTT CSVPTASSTDTQYF
TRBJ2-5 TRBV6-1 TRBD2 . TGTGCCAGCACTCACGAAGGACTAGAAGGAGAGACCCAGTACTTC CASTHEGLEGETQYF
TRBJ2-4 TRBV28 TRBD1 few TGTGCCAGCAGTTTAGGCCCCGGACAGGGAGCGGACATTCAGTACTTC CASSLGPGQGADIQYF
TRBJ1-1 TRBV7-8 . many TGTGCCAGCAGCTTAGACCAAGTATTTGAAGCTTTCTTT CASSLDQVFEAFF
TRBJ2-3 TRBV15 TRBD1 few TGTGCCACCAGCAGAAACGGACAGGCGTGGGATACGCAGTATTTT CATSRNGQAWDTQYF
TRBJ2-6 TRBV14 . few TGTGCCAGCAGCCAAGGCGGGTTTTCTGGGGCCAACGTCCTGACTTTC CASSQGGFSGANVLTF
TRBJ2-7 TRBV12-3/TRBV12-4 . few TGTGCCAGCAGCCGGGACGGAGGTTACGAGCAGTACTTC CASSRDGGYEQYF
TRBJ2-1 TRBV20-1 TRBD2 many TGCAGTGCTAGCCCCCCGCGGGGGAGCTACTACAATGAGCAGTTCTTC CSASPPRGSYYNEQFF
TRBJ2-5 TRBV28 TRBD1 many TGTGCCAGCAGTTTCTTCGGACAGGACCAAGAGACCCAGTACTTC CASSFFGQDQETQYF
TRBJ1-2 TRBV10-1 . many TGCGCCAGCAGCCCCAACGCCGACGGCTATGGCTACACCTTC CASSPNADGYGYTF
TRBJ2-4 TRBV20-1 . . TGCAGTGCTAGATTCAGGGAAGCCAAAAACATTCAGTACTTC CSARFREAKNIQYF
TRBJ1-1 TRBV3-1 . few TGTGCCAGCAGCCAAGATCTTAAACCCCTGATCACTGAAGCTTTCTTT CASSQDLKPLITEAFF
TRBJ2-1 TRBV12-3/TRBV12-4 TRBD2 . TGTGCCAGCACCAGACTAGCGGGAGTCCTCTACAATGAGCAGTTCTTC CASTRLAGVLYNEQFF
TRBJ1-5 TRBV27 . many TGTGCCAGCAGTTCTCGCCCACTGGGCGGGGGCAATCAGCCCCAGCATTTT CASSSRPLGGGNQPQHF
TRBJ2-3 TRBV12-3/TRBV12-4 . many TGTGCCAGCAGCTCTAGCACAGATACGCAGTATTTT CASSSSTDTQYF
TRBJ1-1 TRBV4-1 . . TGCGCCAGCAGCGCCTTGGGGGTTATGAACACTGAAGCTTTCTTT CASSALGVMNTEAFF
TRBJ1-1 TRBV11-3 . many TGTGCCAGCAGCTTAGTCGCTCAAGGGAACACTGAAGCTTTCTTT CASSLVAQGNTEAFF
TRBJ2-6 TRBV7-9 . . TGTGCCAGCAGCTCCCGGACTGGGGCCAACGTCCTGACTTTC CASSSRTGANVLTF
TRBJ1-2 TRBV12-3/TRBV12-4 . many TGTGCCAGCAGTTTTGGCGGTAACCACGGCTATGGCTACACCTTC CASSFGGNHGYGYTF
TRBJ1-1 TRBV9 . . TGTGCCAGCAGCGTAGTACCGGGGAACACTGAAGCTTTCTTT CASSVVPGNTEAFF
TRBJ2-3 TRBV2 . few TGTGCCAGCAGTGGGGACTGGACAGATACGCAGTATTTT CASSGDWTDTQYF
TRBJ2-7 TRBV12-3/TRBV12-4 . many TGTGCCAGCAGTCCCGGGACGGACGAGCAGTACTTC CASSPGTDEQYF
TRBJ1-1 TRBV18 . . TGTGCCAGCTCACCACCGACAGTTAAACTTGAAGCTTTCTTT CASSPPTVKLEAFF
TRBJ1-5 TRBV6-1 . few TGTGCCAGCAGTGAAAAAACGTTTCAGCCCCAGCATTTT CASSEKTFQPQHF
TRBJ2-1 TRBV6-5 TRBD1 . TGTGCCAGCAGTTACGGACAGGGGGACAATGAGCAGTTCTTC CASSYGQGDNEQFF
TRBJ1-5 TRBV2 TRBD1 many TGTGCCAGCAGTGATCTGGGACAGGGTATACGGCAGCCCCAGCATTTT CASSDLGQGIRQPQHF
TRBJ2-1 TRBV6-1 TRBD2 . TGTGCCAGCACCCCGGGGAGCGGGAGTCCCTACAATGAGCAGTTCTTC CASTPGSGSPYNEQFF
TRBJ2-1 TRBV20-1 TRBD2 . TGCAGTGCGAGGACTAGCTTCAGCAATGAGCAGTTCTTC CSARTSFSNEQFF
TRBJ1-1 TRBV29-1 . . TGCAGCGTGGTCAGCGCCATGAACACTGAAGCTTTCTTT CSVVSAMNTEAFF
TRBJ2-5 TRBV29-1 . . TGCAGCGTCGACGCCAGGGTTGGGGAGACCCAGTACTTC CSVDARVGETQYF
TRBJ2-2 TRBV2 . . TGTGCCAGCAGAAGGACAGTCAACACCGGGGAGCTGTTTTTT CASRRTVNTGELFF
TRBJ2-3 TRBV4-2 TRBD2 few TGTGCCAGCAGCCAAGAGGGCGGGAGGGCGACGTCAACAGATACGCAGTATTTT CASSQEGGRATSTDTQYF
TRBJ2-3 TRBV5-1 TRBD2 . TGCGCCAGCAGCTTAACGAGCGGGGGATCTAGCACAGATACGCAGTATTTT CASSLTSGGSSTDTQYF